Below, 20 T cell receptor beta chains from the same sample are listed, as sequenced in a study of blood T cell repertoires in COVID-19. Here immunoSEQ multiplex PCR was the method, and the copy in TCRdb shows in-frame clones only, minus some. This table has roughly 380,000 clones, 70% to 90% appearing once. The sample comprised PBMCs or T cells enriched from blood (not recorded which). The receptors stem from a man aged 25-45 years who had recovered from COVID-19.

The CDR3 nucleotides are TGCGCCAGCAGCCAAGATCAAGGGGGACAGGGGAGGATAGCTAACTATGGCTACACCTTC. Amino acid sequence: CASSQDQGGQGRIANYGYTF. The V and J genes are TRBV4-3 and TRBJ1-2; 10 bases are a match to TRBD1. J gave up 0 bases and V 0 bases, and 13 bases lay outside the gene matches. The CDR3 is made up of 20 amino acids. Per germline, CDR1 LGHNA and CDR2 YSLEER.

V gene TRBV5-1 combines with J gene TRBJ1-5; perhaps TRBD1 as D (6 bases). V lost 1 base and J 10 bases, leaving 12 bases between the germline ends. Germline-derived CDR1 and CDR2 are SGHRS and YFSETQ. CDR3 length: 13 amino acids. The CDR3 coding sequence is TGCGCCAGCAGCTTGACAGGGAATATACCCCAGCATTTT. It translates to CASSLTGNIPQHF.

This clone was recorded once. The chain links TRBV5-1 to TRBJ2-7; 8 positions match TRBD1. CDR1 is SGHRS, CDR2 YFSETQ, per germline. Trimming removed 5 bases from V and 4 bases from J; junction bases left unmatched: 8. CDR3 length: 14 amino acids. The CDR3 nucleotides are TGCGCCAGCAGGACTGGACAGGGCCGGTACGAGCAGTACTTC. This translates into CASRTGQGRYEQYF.

V and J are TRBV7-6 and TRBJ1-2; TRBD1 is a possible D gene (5 bases). The CDR3 length is 15 residues. With 1 base removed from V and 4 bases from J, the gap between germline ends came to 13 bases. Germline CDR1 and CDR2: SGHVS and FNYEAQ. CDR3 nucleotide sequence: TGTGCCAGCAGCTTAGGACCCGACAGCTCCTATGGCTACACCTTC. As protein: CASSLGPDSSYGYTF. The whole variable domain, filled in from reference TRBV7-6 and TRBJ1-2, reads GAGVSQSPRYKVTKRGQDVALRCDPISGHVSLYWYRQALGQGPEFLTYFNYEAQQDKSGLPNDRFSAERPEGSISTLTIQRTEQRDSAMYRCASSLGPDSSYGYTFGSGTRLTVV.

The J gene is TRBJ1-1, the V gene TRBV6-5, with D maybe TRBD1 (6 bases). The CDR3 totals 14 residues. Germline CDR1 and CDR2: MNHEY and SVGAGI. The V gene lost 0 bases and the J gene lost 2 bases, with 7 bases spanning the gap. CDR3 DNA: TGTGCCAGCAGTTACTCTGGGACAAACACTGAAGCTTTCTTT. Protein sequence: CASSYSGTNTEAFF.

The chain carries TRBV15 and TRBJ2-1; no firm D call. The V end was cut by 8 bases, the J end by 8 bases, with 7 bases between. The germline CDR1 and CDR2 sequences are LNHNV and YYDKDF (reference sequence). The CDR3 totals 10 residues. CDR3: CATVFDEQFF. CDR3 coding DNA: TGTGCCACCGTTTTCGATGAGCAGTTCTTC. Drawing the rest from reference TRBV15 and TRBJ2-1, the complete variable domain is DAMVIQNPRYQVTQFGKPVTLSCSQTLNHNVMYWYQQKSSQAPKLLFHYYDKDFNNEADTPDNFQSRRPNTSFCFLDIRSPGLGDTAMYLCATVFDEQFFGPGTRLTVL.

V and J are TRBV5-6 and TRBJ1-4; D ambiguous. Trimming removed 0 bases from V and 7 bases from J, with 13 bases in between. Germline V gene sequence: CDR1 SGHDT, CDR2 YYEEEE. CDR3 size: 15 residues. CDR3 nucleotides: TGTGCCAGCAGCTTGGGAGTTTCGGCAGGTGAAAAACTGTTTTTT. It is translated as CASSLGVSAGEKLFF.

This rearrangement joins TRBV3-1 (or the pseudogene TRBV3-2) to TRBJ1-3; the match to TRBD1 covers 9 bases. This CDR3 has 16 residues. Germline V gene data show CDR1 as LGHDT and CDR2 as YNNKEL (reference sequence). Germline trimming cut 2 bases from V and 3 bases from J; bases unmatched to any gene: 5. The CDR3 coding sequence is TGTGCCAGCAGCCAAAGGGACAGGGCATTTGGAAACACCATATATTTT. It translates to CASSQRDRAFGNTIYF.

This clone was counted only a few times. The chain carries TRBV6-5 and TRBJ1-6; TRBD1 matches at 7 bases. V was clipped by 6 bases and J by 8 bases; unmatched bases: 7. Looked up from germline, CDR1 is MNHEY and CDR2 is SVGAGI. This CDR3 comprises 14 residues. CDR3 protein: CASRETGRYSPLHF. CDR3 bases: TGTGCCAGCAGGGAGACAGGGAGATATTCACCCCTCCACTTT.

Here the CDR3 reads CASSQEGSGGYTF. CDR3 coding DNA: TGCGCCAGCAGCCAGGAGGGTTCCGGTGGCTACACCTTC. V is TRBV4-3 and J is TRBJ1-2; no definite D call. V lost 3 bases, J lost 7 bases, and 12 bases lay in between. CDR1 LGHNA and CDR2 YSLEER come from the germline V gene. This CDR3 is built from 13 residues.

This CDR3 is CASSPQGSNEKLFF. CDR3 in DNA: TGTGCCAGCTCTCCACAGGGGAGTAATGAAAAACTGTTTTTT. The chain couples TRBV7-2 to TRBJ1-4, with 7 bases identical to TRBD1. Per the germline V gene, CDR1 is SGHTA and CDR2 is FQGNSA. The V and J ends lost 8 bases and 4 bases, in that order; junction bases with no gene match: 7. The length of the CDR3 is 14 residues.

CDR3 region: CASSLTTFQDTQYF. CDR3 DNA: TGCGCCAGCAGCTTGACGACTTTTCAAGATACGCAGTATTTT. The V call is TRBV5-1, the J call TRBJ2-3; D is ambiguous. Per the germline V gene, CDR1 is SGHRS and CDR2 is YFSETQ. Trimming left V 1 base short and J 5 bases short, with 11 bases between. The CDR3 is 14 amino acids.

The rearrangement links TRBV5-6 to TRBJ1-3, with 10 nucleotides matching TRBD1. Unmatched junction bases numbered 3, after V lost 2 bases and J lost 4 bases. There are 15 residues in the CDR3. Germline values: CDR1 SGHDT, CDR2 YYEEEE. The CDR3 sequence: CASSFGTGAGNTIYF. The CDR3 DNA sequence: TGTGCCAGCAGCTTTGGGACAGGGGCGGGAAACACCATATATTTT.

The chain couples TRBV4-1 to TRBJ1-2; possible D gene TRBD1, 5 bases. The CDR3 has 14 amino acids. Germline CDR1 MGHRA, CDR2 YSYEKL. Trimming took 3 bases from V and 4 from J, leaving 12 bases between them. The CDR3 here is CASSQDRQIYGYTF. Written as DNA, the CDR3 is TGCGCCAGCAGCCAGGACCGACAGATCTATGGCTACACCTTC.

V usage is TRBV10-3 and J usage is TRBJ2-7, with 8 bases that match TRBD1. The CDR3 is made up of 13 amino acids. Germline V lookup: CDR1 ENHRY, CDR2 SYGVKD. Germline trimming cut 8 bases from V and 3 bases from J; bases unmatched to any gene: 6. CDR3 DNA sequence: TGTGCCATCGCCGACAGGGGAAACTACGAGCAGTACTTC. Its protein product is CAIADRGNYEQYF.

This chain joins TRBV5-1 and TRBJ2-5; 10 nucleotides agree with TRBD1. The CDR3 spans 15 residues. The germline V gene encodes CDR1 SGHRS and CDR2 YFSETQ. V dropped 4 bases and J dropped 4; count of bases not matched to a gene: 7. The CDR3 loop is CASSKTGGQPETQYF. CDR3 in DNA: TGCGCCAGCAGCAAGACAGGGGGCCAGCCAGAGACCCAGTACTTC.

The genes are TRBV4-1 and TRBJ2-5; tentatively, D is TRBD2 (5 bases). V dropped 0 bases and J dropped 5 bases, with 13 bases sitting between them. Germline V gives CDR1 MGHRA, CDR2 YSYEKL. This CDR3 contains 15 residues. DNA for the CDR3: TGCGCCAGCAGCCAAGATCCACAGCGCGGGGAGACCCAGTACTTC. Its translation: CASSQDPQRGETQYF.

The chain uses TRBV5-1 and TRBJ2-1; 9 bases match TRBD2. The CDR3 is 16 amino acids. J gave up 0 bases and V 4 bases, and 5 bases lay outside the gene matches. Germline CDR1 is SGHRS and CDR2 is YFSETQ. CDR3 residues: CASSRSGGGSYNEQFF. The CDR3 bases are TGCGCCAGCAGCCGTAGCGGGGGAGGCTCCTACAATGAGCAGTTCTTC. The whole variable domain, filled in from reference TRBV5-1 and TRBJ2-1, reads KAGVTQTPRYLIKTRGQQVTLSCSPISGHRSVSWYQQTPGQGLQFLFEYFSETQRNKGNFPGRFSGRQFSNSRSEMNVSTLELGDSALYLCASSRSGGGSYNEQFFGPGTRLTVL.

The chain combines TRBV7-6 with TRBJ1-3, with D possibly TRBD1 on 5 matching bases. Germline CDR1 SGHVS, CDR2 FNYEAQ. The CDR3 totals 17 residues. Trimming took 5 bases from V and 0 from J, leaving 17 bases between them. The CDR3 coding sequence is TGTGCCAGCAGCCCGACGGGGGGGTTCAGCTCTGGAAACACCATATATTTT. This codes for CASSPTGGFSSGNTIYF.

This clone appeared a single time. V and J are TRBV9 and TRBJ1-5; 9 positions match TRBD1. The CDR3 contains 16 residues. J lost 0 bases, V lost 4 bases, and 5 bases had no gene match. Germline V CDR1 and CDR2: SGDLS, YYNGEE. The CDR3 sequence is CASSSGTGNSNQPQHF. For the CDR3, the DNA is TGTGCCAGCAGCTCTGGGACAGGGAATAGCAATCAGCCCCAGCATTTT.